This T cell receptor beta chain derives from a study of blood T cell repertoires in COVID-19. Study in general: Sites in the United States, Italy and Spain provided acute and convalescent COVID-19 samples. The cDNA or gDNA used as material had been derived from T cells, B-cell-depleted T cells, or PBMCs.

The CDR3 totals 17 residues. The V gene's germline CDR1 is MDHEN and CDR2 SYDVKM. Trimming took off 6 bases at V and 5 bases at J, with 22 bases between the two ends. Original processing notes: Amplified reference gene primers provided the basis for estimating nucleated cell counts. The method was immunoSEQ multiplex PCR; TCRdb's version includes in-frame clones alone and lacks a portion of them. V, J and clone size are those of that table, while D and trimming were read from the DNA. This sample yields approximately 400,000 clones, of which roughly nine tenths are seen a single time; 1.2% belongs to the top ten.

The gene calls are TRBV28 and TRBJ1-4, with D maybe TRBD1 (5 bases). The clonotype was recovered from a man between 35 and 55 years old with acute or convalescent COVID-19. Sequencing input: peripheral blood. In DNA, the CDR3 is TGTGCCAGCAGCCAAACGTCTAAGGGTTGGGGCAATGAAAAACTGTTTTTT. This translates into CASSQTSKGWGNEKLFF.